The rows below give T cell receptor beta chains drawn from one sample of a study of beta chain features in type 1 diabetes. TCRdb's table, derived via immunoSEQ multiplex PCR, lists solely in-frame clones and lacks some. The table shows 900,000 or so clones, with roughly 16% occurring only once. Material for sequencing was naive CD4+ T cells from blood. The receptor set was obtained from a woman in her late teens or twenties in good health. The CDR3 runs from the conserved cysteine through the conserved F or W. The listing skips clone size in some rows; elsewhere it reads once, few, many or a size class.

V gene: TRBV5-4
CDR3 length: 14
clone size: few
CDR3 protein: CASSFDRAKNIQYF

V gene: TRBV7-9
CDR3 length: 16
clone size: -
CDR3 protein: CASSRPGQGASSPLHF

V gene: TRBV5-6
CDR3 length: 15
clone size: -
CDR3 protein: CASSLFRRESDTQYF

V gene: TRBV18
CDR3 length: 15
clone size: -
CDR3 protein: CAAGGNVANTGELFF

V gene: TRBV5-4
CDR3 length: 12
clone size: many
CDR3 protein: CASSLSSDTQYF

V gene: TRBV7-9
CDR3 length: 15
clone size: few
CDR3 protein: CASSLLAHIQETQYF

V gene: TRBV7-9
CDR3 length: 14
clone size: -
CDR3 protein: CASSLETFAYEQYF

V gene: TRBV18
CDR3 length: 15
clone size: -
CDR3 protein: CASSPKQGSLHEQYF

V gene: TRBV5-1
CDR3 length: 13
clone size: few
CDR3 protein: CASSQGVEETQYF

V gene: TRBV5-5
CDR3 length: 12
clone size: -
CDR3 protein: CASSLELDEQFF

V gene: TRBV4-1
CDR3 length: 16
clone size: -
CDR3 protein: CASSPLFRIPYNEQFF

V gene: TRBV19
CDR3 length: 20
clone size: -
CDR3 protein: CASSNSGGSGSRGSYNEQFF

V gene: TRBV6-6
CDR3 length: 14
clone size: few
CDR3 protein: CASSYSTRRETQYF

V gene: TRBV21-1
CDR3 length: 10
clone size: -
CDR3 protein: CASSKTSVVF

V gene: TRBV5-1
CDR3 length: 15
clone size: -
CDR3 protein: CASSSEGQDYNEQFF